These 28 T cell receptor beta chains were sequenced from one sample in a study of low-dose radiotherapy and immunotherapy resistance in tumors. With TRAV- and TRBV-specific primers, first-strand cDNA was made, covering the alpha and beta chains. TCR amplification used approximately 19 PCR cycles, a constant-region primer and a V-primer adapter. TCRdb fed the reads into MiXCR, producing one record per CDR3 protein. The repertoire consists of tens of thousands of distinct CDR3 sequences, with around 32% occurring once and the leading ten covering approximately 10%. Regarding time point: before trial treatment. The sample consisted of PBMCs, taken before treatment. The receptor source for this set is a female donor with ovarian cancer.

A note on this clonotype: This likely stems from a read error, as it lies one base from a far larger clone. The chain employs TRBV4-3 and TRBJ1-6, with 9 bases aligning to TRBD1. Unmatched junction bases numbered 7, after V lost 2 bases and J lost 8 bases. Germline V gene lookup returns CDR1 LGHNA and CDR2 YSLEER. The CDR3 has 16 amino acids. For the CDR3, the DNA is TGCGCCAGCAGCCAACACCCGACAGGGGGGTATTCACCCCTCCACTTT. Amino acid sequence: CASSQHPTGGYSPLHF.

CDR3 amino acids: CASSFFGLNTGELFF. As DNA, the CDR3 is TGTGCCAGCAGCTTTTTTGGACTGAACACCGGGGAGCTGTTTTTT. The chain couples TRBV5-4 to TRBJ2-2, with a tentative D call TRBD2 (5 bases). Trimming cost V 2 bases and J 1 base, with 9 bases left between them. Germline values: CDR1 SGHNT, CDR2 YYREEE (reference sequence). This CDR3 has 15 amino acids.

J is TRBJ2-3 and V is TRBV11-2; possible D gene TRBD1, 5 bases. V lost 2 bases to trimming and J lost 1 base, with 13 bases between them. This CDR3 has 16 amino acids. Germline V gives CDR1 SGHAT, CDR2 FQNNGV. The CDR3 reads CASSLLRARGTDTQYF. The CDR3 coding sequence is TGTGCCAGCAGCTTACTTCGCGCCAGGGGCACAGATACGCAGTATTTT.

This clonotype was detected only a few times. The chain recombines TRBV9 with TRBJ2-3; 14 bases fit TRBD2. There are 16 residues in the CDR3. V lost 3 bases, J lost 2 bases, and 2 bases stayed unmatched. Germline CDR1 reads SGDLS; CDR2 reads YYNGEE. CDR3 loop: CASSATSGGVTDTQYF. CDR3 DNA: TGTGCCAGCAGCGCGACTAGCGGGGGGGTCACAGATACGCAGTATTTT.

This clonotype was picked up many times. This chain uses TRBV5-1 with TRBJ1-2, with D possibly TRBD1 on 6 matching bases. V lost 7 bases and J lost 8, with 18 bases in between. Germline V gives CDR1 SGHRS, CDR2 YFSETQ. The CDR3 has 13 amino acids. DNA of the CDR3: TGCGCCAGCGGCAGGGGACAAACGCTGGGCTACACCTTC. Amino acid sequence: CASGRGQTLGYTF.

The chain employs TRBV29-1 and TRBJ2-1; D not certain. Germline CDR1 and CDR2: SQVTM and ANQGSEA. Trimming cost V 4 bases and J 8 bases, with 9 bases left between them. This CDR3 spans 11 amino acids. CDR3 nucleotide sequence: TGCAGCGTTGCTCAAGCTTATGAGCAGTTCTTC. This codes for CSVAQAYEQFF.

The DNA for the CDR3 is TGCAGCGTTGTAGTGGGAAACTCCTACAATGAGCAGTTCTTC. Its protein product is CSVVVGNSYNEQFF. J is TRBJ2-1 and V is TRBV29-1; D ambiguous. Germline V CDR1 and CDR2: SQVTM, ANQGSEA. V shed 4 bases and J shed 0 bases, with 10 bases lying between them. CDR3 length: 14 amino acids.

This clonotype was found many times. The rearrangement uses TRBV29-1 and TRBJ2-3; no clear D gene. The CDR3 has 12 amino acids. Germline V gene sequence: CDR1 SQVTM, CDR2 ANQGSEA. Trimming cost V 7 bases and J 0 bases, with 8 bases left between them. The CDR3 DNA reads TGCAGCGAAACACAGAGCACAGATACGCAGTATTTT. Protein product: CSETQSTDTQYF.

The chain couples TRBV6-5 to TRBJ2-5; 7 positions agree with TRBD1. Trimming cost V 7 bases and J 5 bases; bases outside gene matches: 16. The CDR3 is 16 amino acids. Germline values: CDR1 MNHEY, CDR2 SVGAGI. The CDR3 spells CASKYSPTGVGETQYF. CDR3 DNA: TGTGCCAGCAAATATTCCCCTACAGGGGTAGGGGAGACCCAGTACTTC.

There are many counts of this clonotype. V usage is TRBV4-3 and J usage is TRBJ2-2; D is uncertain. This CDR3 is 15 amino acids long. V was clipped by 0 bases and J by 1 base, with 6 bases between them. Germline V gene data show CDR1 as LGHNA and CDR2 as YSLEER. The CDR3 DNA is TGCGCCAGCAGCCAAGAGATCGTGAACACCGGGGAGCTGTTTTTT. Translated: CASSQEIVNTGELFF.

There are a few counts of this clonotype. The V call is TRBV9, the J call TRBJ2-2; no reliable D call. Looked up from germline, CDR1 is SGDLS and CDR2 is YYNGEE. Trimming pared 0 bases from V and 4 bases from J, leaving 13 bases between. The CDR3 runs to 16 residues. The CDR3 DNA follows: TGTGCCAGCAGCGTAGGTTGGCGAAGTGTCACCGGGGAGCTGTTTTTT. It translates to CASSVGWRSVTGELFF.

In this sample, this clonotype turned up many times. This rearrangement joins TRBV20-1 to TRBJ1-3; D is ambiguous. From germline, CDR1 is DFQATT and CDR2 SNEGSKA (reference sequence). CDR3 length equals 14 residues. V shed 2 bases and J shed 2 bases, with 10 bases lying between them. The CDR3 here is CSARLGSAGNTIYF. In nucleotides, the CDR3 is TGCAGTGCTAGATTGGGGTCTGCTGGAAACACCATATATTTT.

This clonotype was observed many times. The J gene is TRBJ2-3, the V gene TRBV7-2; tentative D call: TRBD2 (5 bases). This CDR3 is 16 amino acids long. The germline gives CDR1 SGHTA, CDR2 FQGNSA. The V end lost 2 bases, the J end lost 3 bases, and 15 bases lay between the germline ends. This chain's CDR3 is CASSLQRVASTDTQYF. The CDR3 DNA reads as TGTGCCAGCAGCTTACAGCGCGTAGCGTCTACAGATACGCAGTATTTT.

This clonotype occurred many times. This sequence joins TRBV24-1 and TRBJ2-5, with D possibly matching TRBD1 (6 bases). The CDR3 has 13 residues. The germline CDR1 and CDR2 sequences are KGHDR and SFDVKD. With 12 bases removed from V and 0 bases from J, the gap between germline ends came to 13 bases. The CDR3 spells CAVNRAHQETQYF. The CDR3 DNA reads TGTGCCGTAAACAGGGCCCACCAAGAGACCCAGTACTTC.

The rearrangement links TRBV6-6 to TRBJ1-6, with a weak D call TRBD1 (5 bases). The CDR3 totals 15 residues. The V gene lost 0 bases and the J gene lost 6 bases, with 9 bases spanning the gap. The germline V gene encodes CDR1 MNHNY and CDR2 SVGAGI (reference sequence). The CDR3: CASSYSPGANSPLHF. The CDR3, as DNA: TGTGCCAGCAGTTACTCGCCCGGGGCTAATTCACCCCTCCACTTT.

This clonotype showed up many times. The chain is built from TRBV4-1 and TRBJ1-5; no firm D call. Germline CDR1 MGHRA, CDR2 YSYEKL. Trimming pared 4 bases from V and 7 bases from J, leaving 11 bases between. The CDR3 runs 13 residues. CDR3 in amino acids: CASSRDLRQPQHF. The CDR3 nucleotides are TGCGCCAGCAGCCGAGACCTCCGGCAGCCCCAGCATTTT.

The rearrangement joins TRBV20-1 to TRBJ1-5; D gene unclear. This CDR3 region has 12 residues. Trimming shortened V by 4 bases and J by 1 base, and 5 bases separated the two germline ends. Germline CDR1 DFQATT, CDR2 SNEGSKA (reference sequence). CDR3 sequence reads: CSATMSNQPQHF. The CDR3 DNA reads TGCAGTGCTACGATGAGCAATCAGCCCCAGCATTTT.

This clonotype came up many times. CDR3 nucleotide sequence: TGCAGTGCTCCCCGACAGGGGAGCACAGATACGCAGTATTTT. Protein sequence: CSAPRQGSTDTQYF. V usage is TRBV20-1 and J usage is TRBJ2-3; 8 positions agree with TRBD1. V shed 5 bases, J shed 0 bases, and the junction held 4 bases outside the gene matches. Germline CDR1 DFQATT, CDR2 SNEGSKA (reference sequence). This CDR3 has 14 residues.

This clonotype was seen ten or more times. The CDR3 loop is CAWSVGQIQQPQHF. The CDR3 nucleotides are TGTGCCTGGAGTGTAGGGCAGATCCAGCAGCCCCAGCATTTT. The chain carries TRBV30 and TRBJ1-5, with D unresolved. Trimming stripped 0 bases from V and 7 bases from J, with 13 bases between. From germline, CDR1 is GTSNPN and CDR2 SVGIG (reference sequence). This CDR3 spans 14 amino acids.

Note on this clonotype: One end of the junction is discordant with germline, which a read error may explain. The CDR3: CANSFPGTSGANVPTF. In nucleotides, the CDR3 is TGTGCCAACAGTTTCCCAGGAACTTCTGGGGCCAACGTCCCGACTTTC. This chain links TRBV2 with TRBJ2-6, with D possibly being TRBD1 (5 bases). The CDR3 extends over 16 amino acids. Germline assignment: CDR1 SNHLY and CDR2 FYNNEI.

This clonotype occurred many times. V and J are TRBV29-1 and TRBJ2-1; D unresolved. V shed 6 bases and J shed 5 bases, with 20 bases lying between them. This CDR3 has 15 amino acids. Germline CDR1 SQVTM, CDR2 ANQGSEA. The CDR3 loop reads CSVYDWLAPDNEQFF. The CDR3 DNA follows: TGCAGCGTCTACGACTGGTTGGCGCCCGACAATGAGCAGTTCTTC.

In this sample, this clonotype turned up many times. V and J are TRBV7-3 and TRBJ2-1; a possible D gene is TRBD1 (5 bases). Per the germline V gene, CDR1 is SGHTA and CDR2 is FQGTGA. Trimming removed 5 bases from V and 1 base from J, with 12 bases in between. CDR3 length equals 15 residues. The CDR3 loop reads CASSPDRVSYNEQFF. CDR3 DNA: TGTGCCAGCAGCCCCGACAGAGTTTCCTACAATGAGCAGTTCTTC. Full variable domain (remainder filled in from reference TRBV7-3 and TRBJ2-1): GAGVSQTPSNKVTEKGKYVELRCDPISGHTALYWYRQSLGQGPEFLIYFQGTGAADDSGLPNDRFFAVRPEGSVSTLKIQRTERGDSAVYLCASSPDRVSYNEQFFGPGTRLTVL.

The rearrangement joins TRBV28 to TRBJ1-3; D is undetermined. The CDR3 has 14 amino acids. The V and J ends lost 6 bases and 1 base respectively, with 10 bases between them. Germline V gene sequence: CDR1 MDHEN, CDR2 SYDVKM. The CDR3 DNA is TGTGCCAGCAGCTCCCCGGGATCTGGAAACACCATATATTTT. It codes for CASSSPGSGNTIYF.

V gene TRBV7-2 combines with J gene TRBJ2-5; 9 nucleotides match TRBD2. The V gene end was trimmed by 5 bases and the J gene end by 6 bases; junction bases not matched to a gene: 7. The CDR3 extends over 14 amino acids. Germline CDR1 and CDR2: SGHTA and FQGNSA. DNA of the CDR3: TGTGCCAGCAGCGCCCTAAGCGGGAGGAAGACCCAGTACTTC. This sequence encodes CASSALSGRKTQYF. Supplemented by reference TRBV7-2 and TRBJ2-5, the full variable domain reads GAGVSQSPSNKVTEKGKDVELRCDPISGHTALYWYRQSLGQGLEFLIYFQGNSAPDKSGLPSDRFSAERTGGSVSTLTIQRTQQEDSAVYLCASSALSGRKTQYFGPGTRLLVL.

The chain employs TRBV5-1 and TRBJ2-2, with D perhaps assigned TRBD1 or TRBD2 (6 bases each). Trimming shortened V by 4 bases and J by 0 bases, and 13 bases separated the two germline ends. Germline V CDR1 and CDR2: SGHRS, YFSETQ. CDR3 length equals 16 residues. Written as DNA, the CDR3 is TGCGCCAGCAGCCAAAACGGGGGCGCGAACACCGGGGAGCTGTTTTTT. Protein product: CASSQNGGANTGELFF.

This clonotype was detected ten times or more. This chain uses TRBV21-1 with TRBJ2-7; the table calls TRBD1, which could not be checked here. TRBV21-1 is a known pseudogene. The CDR3 length is 17 residues. The CDR3 DNA reads as TGTGCCAGCAGCAAAGGGGCTTTAGGACAGGTGGTAGTCGGTCAGTACTTC. Encoded protein: CASSKGALGQVVVGQYF.

There are many counts of this clonotype. This chain links TRBV12-3 or TRBV12-4 with TRBJ2-7; D possibly matches TRBD1 or TRBD2 (5 bases each). CDR3 length: 13 amino acids. V lost 6 bases to trimming and J lost 3 bases, with 12 bases between them. CDR3 protein: CASSRDGGYEQYF. The CDR3 DNA sequence: TGTGCCAGCAGCCGGGACGGAGGCTACGAGCAGTACTTC.

This clonotype was observed at least ten times. The J gene is TRBJ1-5, the V gene TRBV4-1, with 7 bases fitting TRBD1. V was clipped by 0 bases and J by 6 bases; unmatched bases: 5. The CDR3 totals 15 residues. The germline gives CDR1 MGHRA, CDR2 YSYEKL. CDR3: CASSQEGGQAQPQHF. Written as DNA, the CDR3 is TGCGCCAGCAGCCAAGAGGGTGGACAGGCTCAGCCCCAGCATTTT.